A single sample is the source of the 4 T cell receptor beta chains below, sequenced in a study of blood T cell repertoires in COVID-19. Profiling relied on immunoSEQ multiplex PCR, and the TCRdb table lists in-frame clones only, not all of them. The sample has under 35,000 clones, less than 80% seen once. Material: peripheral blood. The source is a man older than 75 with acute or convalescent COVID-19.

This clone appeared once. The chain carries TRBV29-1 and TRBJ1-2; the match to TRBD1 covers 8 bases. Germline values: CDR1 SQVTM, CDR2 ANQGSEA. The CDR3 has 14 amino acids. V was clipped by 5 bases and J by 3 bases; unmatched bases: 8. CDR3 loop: CSVRRTGTDYGYTF. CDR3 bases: TGCAGCGTTCGGCGGACAGGGACTGACTATGGCTACACCTTC. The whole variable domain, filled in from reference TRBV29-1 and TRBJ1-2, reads SAVISQKPSRDICQRGTSLTIQCQVDSQVTMMFWYRQQPGQSLTLIATANQGSEATYESGFVIDKFPISRPNLTFSTLTVSNMSPEDSSIYLCSVRRTGTDYGYTFGSGTRLTVV.

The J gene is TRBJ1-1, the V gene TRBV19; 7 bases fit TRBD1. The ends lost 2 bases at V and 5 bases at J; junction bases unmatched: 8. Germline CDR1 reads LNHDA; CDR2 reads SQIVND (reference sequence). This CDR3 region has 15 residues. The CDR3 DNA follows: TGTGCCAGTAGTATAAGGGGGACAGATGCTACTGAAGCTTTCTTT. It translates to CASSIRGTDATEAFF.

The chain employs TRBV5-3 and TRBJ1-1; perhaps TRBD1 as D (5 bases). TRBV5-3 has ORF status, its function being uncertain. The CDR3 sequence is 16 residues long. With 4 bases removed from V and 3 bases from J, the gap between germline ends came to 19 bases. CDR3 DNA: TGTGCCAGAAGCACCCGGGACGGGGAGGAGGACACTGAAGCTTTCTTT. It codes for CARSTRDGEEDTEAFF.

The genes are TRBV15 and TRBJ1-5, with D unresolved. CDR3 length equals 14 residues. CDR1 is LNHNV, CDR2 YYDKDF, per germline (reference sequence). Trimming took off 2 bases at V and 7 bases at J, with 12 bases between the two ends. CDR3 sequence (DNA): TGTGCCACCAGCAGACCAAATACACCCCAGCCCCAGCATTTT. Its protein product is CATSRPNTPQPQHF.